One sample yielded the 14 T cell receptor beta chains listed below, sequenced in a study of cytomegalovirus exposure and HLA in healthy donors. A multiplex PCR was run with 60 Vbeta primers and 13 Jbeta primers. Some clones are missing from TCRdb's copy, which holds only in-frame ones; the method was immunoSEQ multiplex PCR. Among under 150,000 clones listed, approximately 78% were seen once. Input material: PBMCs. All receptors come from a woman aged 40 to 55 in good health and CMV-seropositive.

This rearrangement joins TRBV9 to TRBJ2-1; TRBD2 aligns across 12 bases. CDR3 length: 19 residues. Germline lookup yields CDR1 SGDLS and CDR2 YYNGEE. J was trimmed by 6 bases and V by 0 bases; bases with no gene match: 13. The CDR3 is CASSVAPSRLAGASNEQFF. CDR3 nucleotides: TGTGCCAGCAGCGTAGCCCCCTCAAGACTAGCGGGAGCCTCCAATGAGCAGTTCTTC.

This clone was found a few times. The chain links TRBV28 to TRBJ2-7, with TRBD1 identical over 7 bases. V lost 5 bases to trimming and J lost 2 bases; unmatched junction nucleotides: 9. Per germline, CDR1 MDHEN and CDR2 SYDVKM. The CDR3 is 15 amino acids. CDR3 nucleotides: TGTGCCAGCAGTACCAAACAGGGGTCTCCCTACGAGCAGTACTTC. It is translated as CASSTKQGSPYEQYF. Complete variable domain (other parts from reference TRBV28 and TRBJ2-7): DVKVTQSSRYLVKRTGEKVFLECVQDMDHENMFWYRQDPGLGLRLIYFSYDVKMKEKGDIPEGYSVSREKKERFSLILESASTNQTSMYLCASSTKQGSPYEQYFGPGTRLTVT.

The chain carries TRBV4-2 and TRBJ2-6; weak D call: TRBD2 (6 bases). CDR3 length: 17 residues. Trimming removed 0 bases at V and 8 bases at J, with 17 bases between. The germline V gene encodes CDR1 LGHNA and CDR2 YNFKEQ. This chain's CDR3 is CASSQENGGTSPNVLTF. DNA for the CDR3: TGTGCCAGCAGCCAAGAAAATGGAGGGACTTCACCCAACGTCCTGACTTTC.

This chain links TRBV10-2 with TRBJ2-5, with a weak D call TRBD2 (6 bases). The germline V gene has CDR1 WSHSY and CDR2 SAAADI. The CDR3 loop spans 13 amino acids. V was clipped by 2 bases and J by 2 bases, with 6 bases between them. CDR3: CASSERGQETQYF. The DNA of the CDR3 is TGCGCCAGCAGTGAGCGGGGGCAAGAGACCCAGTACTTC.

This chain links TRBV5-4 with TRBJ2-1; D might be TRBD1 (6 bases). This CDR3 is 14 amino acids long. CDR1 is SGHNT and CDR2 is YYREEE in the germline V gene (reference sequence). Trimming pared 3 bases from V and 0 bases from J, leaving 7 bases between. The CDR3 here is CASSSDSSYNEQFF. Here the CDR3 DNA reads TGTGCCAGCAGCTCGGACAGCTCCTACAATGAGCAGTTCTTC.

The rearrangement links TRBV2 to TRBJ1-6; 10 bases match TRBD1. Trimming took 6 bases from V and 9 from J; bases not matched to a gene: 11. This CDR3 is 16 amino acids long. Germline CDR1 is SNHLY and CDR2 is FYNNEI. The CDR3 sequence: CASSYTGTGEGSPLHF. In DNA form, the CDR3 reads TGTGCCAGCAGCTACACCGGGACAGGGGAGGGTTCACCCCTCCACTTT.

The CDR3 region has the DNA TGTGCCAGCAGTTTGCTATGGGCGGGTGATCAGCCCCAGCATTTT. It yields the protein CASSLLWAGDQPQHF. This sequence joins TRBV6-6 and TRBJ1-5; D gene uncertain. Per the germline V gene, CDR1 is MNHNY and CDR2 is SVGAGI (reference sequence). Trimming removed 4 bases at V and 5 bases at J, with 15 bases between. There are 15 residues in the CDR3.

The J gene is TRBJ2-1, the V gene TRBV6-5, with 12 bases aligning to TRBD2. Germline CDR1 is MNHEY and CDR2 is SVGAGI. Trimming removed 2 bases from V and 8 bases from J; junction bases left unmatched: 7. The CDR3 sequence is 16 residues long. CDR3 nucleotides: TGTGCCAGCAGTTACATATGGACTAGCGGGACAGATGAGCAGTTCTTC. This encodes CASSYIWTSGTDEQFF.

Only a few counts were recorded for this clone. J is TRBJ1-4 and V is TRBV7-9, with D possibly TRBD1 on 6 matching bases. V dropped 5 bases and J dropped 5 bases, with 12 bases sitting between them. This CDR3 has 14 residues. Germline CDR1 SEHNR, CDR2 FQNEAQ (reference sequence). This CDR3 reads CASSSRDMNEKLFF. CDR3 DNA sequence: TGTGCCAGCAGCAGCCGGGACATGAATGAAAAACTGTTTTTT.

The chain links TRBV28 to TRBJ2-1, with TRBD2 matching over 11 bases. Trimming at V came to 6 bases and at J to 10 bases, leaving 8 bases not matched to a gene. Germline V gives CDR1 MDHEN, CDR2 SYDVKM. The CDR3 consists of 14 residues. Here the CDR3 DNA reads TGTGCCAGCAGCCAACCCAGGACTAGCGGGGAGCAGTTCTTC. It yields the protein CASSQPRTSGEQFF.

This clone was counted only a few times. The CDR3 spells CASSYSSLGARETQYF. The CDR3 DNA follows: TGTGCCAGCAGTTATTCCAGTTTGGGGGCGAGGGAGACCCAGTACTTC. The rearrangement joins TRBV6-5 to TRBJ2-5; tentatively, D is TRBD1 (6 bases). The germline CDR1 and CDR2 sequences are MNHEY and SVGAGI. The V end lost 3 bases, the J end lost 5 bases, and 19 bases lay between the germline ends. The CDR3 extends over 16 amino acids.

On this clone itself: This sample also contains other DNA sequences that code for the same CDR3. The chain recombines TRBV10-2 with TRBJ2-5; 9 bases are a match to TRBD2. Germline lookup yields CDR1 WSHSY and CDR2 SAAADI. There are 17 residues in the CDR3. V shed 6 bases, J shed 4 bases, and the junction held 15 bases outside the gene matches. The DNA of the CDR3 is TGCGCCAGCAGCGATCTTCGGGGTAGCGGGAGAGGAGAGACCCAGTACTTC. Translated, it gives CASSDLRGSGRGETQYF.

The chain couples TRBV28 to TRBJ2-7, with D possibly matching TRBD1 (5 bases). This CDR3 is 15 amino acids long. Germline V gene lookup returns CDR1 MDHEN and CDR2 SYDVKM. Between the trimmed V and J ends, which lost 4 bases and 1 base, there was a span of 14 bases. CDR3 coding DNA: TGTGCCAGCAGTTCCCCGAGACAGCTGTCCTACGAGCAGTACTTC. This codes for CASSSPRQLSYEQYF.

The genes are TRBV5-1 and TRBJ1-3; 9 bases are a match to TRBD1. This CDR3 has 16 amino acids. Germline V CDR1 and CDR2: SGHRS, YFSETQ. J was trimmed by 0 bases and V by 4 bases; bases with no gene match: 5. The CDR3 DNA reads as TGCGCCAGCAGCCAGGACAGGGGACCCTCTGGAAACACCATATATTTT. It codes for CASSQDRGPSGNTIYF.